This section outlines one TCR beta chain sequence together with its context. Antigen unknown. The sample comes from a study of CD8 T cells in ankylosing spondylitis. Study-wide findings and caveats: Disease-linked clones proved CD8+ and comparatively uncommon in peripheral blood. A motif in TCR beta, a set of 8 or 9 highly homologous variants, appeared characteristic of ankylosing spondylitis blood. Reports say disease-linked clones showed up significantly more in matched ankylosing spondylitis synovial fluid.

This CDR3 comprises 15 residues. The V gene lost 5 bases and the J gene lost 3 bases, with 14 bases spanning the gap. The germline V gene has CDR1 SEHNR and CDR2 FQNEAQ (reference sequence). TCRdb called the 5' RACE reads again in MiXCR, with one record for every CDR3 protein. Of some 240,000 distinct CDR3 sequences listed, under 20% are singletons. The chain links TRBV7-9 to TRBJ2-1; either TRBD1 or TRBD2 may supply D (5 bases each). This clonotype was obtained from a male donor with ankylosing spondylitis or in good health (not recorded which). Material for sequencing was blood, either unsorted or a sorted T cell fraction (not recorded which). The CDR3 region is CASSLSGTNYNEQFF. CDR3 bases: TGTGCCAGCAGCCTCTCCGGGACGAACTACAATGAGCAGTTCTTC.